This T cell receptor (beta chain) appears in the sequencing data of a study of post-analysis software for immune sequencing data. Study-wide context: Secondary progressive, relapsing-remitting and progressive-relapsing multiple sclerosis were among the included disease courses.

The germline V gene encodes CDR1 LNHNV and CDR2 YYDKDF (reference sequence). This CDR3 has 14 amino acids. J lost 6 bases, V lost 3 bases, and 1 base had no gene match. This clonotype has at least ten counts. Its antigen is currently unknown. cDNA libraries for TCR beta contained unique molecular identifiers. With about 0.95 to 11 million T cells as the source, roughly 0.5 million cDNA molecules resulted. MiXCR, applied by TCRdb to the PCR reads, yields one record per CDR3 protein. The data hold about 770,000 distinct CDR3 sequences, with about half observed a single time. Study results and limitations: Significantly lower normalized Chao1 diversity was found in patients with multiple sclerosis relative to controls. Among several TRBV segments more frequent in patients than controls were TRBV5-6, TRBV5-1 and TRBV20-1. By F measure, strong co-clustering occurred among samples prepared in the same batch.

Sequencing input: blood. This clonotype was sampled from a girl aged 10-17 years with multiple sclerosis. V gene TRBV15 combines with J gene TRBJ1-4, with 10 positions matching TRBD1. Here the CDR3 reads CATSSGQGDEKLFF. CDR3 nucleotides: TGTGCCACCAGCAGCGGACAGGGGGATGAAAAACTGTTTTTT.